The 28 T cell receptor beta chains listed next were all sequenced from one sample in a study of blood T cell repertoires in COVID-19. TCRdb keeps only in-frame clones here, not all; method: immunoSEQ multiplex PCR. Of around 100,000 clones in the sample, 80% to 90% were seen once. The specimen was peripheral blood. Receptor source: a woman aged 25 to 39 with acute or convalescent COVID-19.

The rearrangement uses TRBV19 and TRBJ1-4, with 9 bases fitting TRBD1. CDR1 is LNHDA and CDR2 is SQIVND in the germline V gene (reference sequence). The CDR3 spans 15 residues. With V trimmed by 3 bases and J by 8 bases, 7 bases remained unmatched. This CDR3 reads CASSIPGQGREKLFF. The CDR3 DNA reads as TGTGCCAGTAGTATCCCGGGACAGGGTCGCGAAAAACTGTTTTTT.

The chain has TRBV27 and TRBJ1-3; 7 nucleotides match TRBD1. Germline trimming cut 2 bases from V and 3 bases from J; bases unmatched to any gene: 4. This CDR3 is built from 15 residues. Germline loops: CDR1 MNHEY, CDR2 SMNVEV (reference sequence). In DNA, the CDR3 is TGTGCCAGCAGTTTAACGGGACAGCTTGGAAACACCATATATTTT. Protein product: CASSLTGQLGNTIYF.

The chain carries TRBV5-8 and TRBJ2-7, with D maybe TRBD2 (5 bases). Trimming cost V 7 bases and J 2 bases, with 16 bases left between them. Germline V gene sequence: CDR1 SGHTS, CDR2 YDEGEE. The CDR3 is 14 amino acids. CDR3 sequence: CASPMAGKAYEQYF. In nucleotides, the CDR3 is TGTGCCAGCCCCATGGCCGGGAAAGCCTACGAGCAGTACTTC. Together with reference TRBV5-8 and TRBJ2-7, the CDR3 gives the full variable domain: EAGVTQSPTHLIKTRGQQATLRCSPISGHTSVYWYQQALGLGLQFLLWYDEGEERNRGNFPPRFSGRQFPNYSSELNVNALELEDSALYLCASPMAGKAYEQYFGPGTRLTVT.

J is TRBJ2-1 and V is TRBV2; TRBD1 matches 11 bases. With V trimmed by 8 bases and J by 6 bases, 6 bases remained unmatched. Germline CDR1 reads SNHLY; CDR2 reads FYNNEI. The length of the CDR3 is 14 residues. This CDR3 is CASVVGTGGNEQFF. CDR3 nucleotide sequence: TGTGCCAGCGTGGTAGGGACAGGGGGCAATGAGCAGTTCTTC.

The chain employs TRBV13 and TRBJ1-2, with D possibly TRBD1 on 5 matching bases. V dropped 5 bases and J dropped 8 bases, with 18 bases sitting between them. This CDR3 spans 14 amino acids. From germline, CDR1 is PRHDT and CDR2 FYEKMQ (reference sequence). The CDR3 is CASSPGLRGDGYTF. In DNA form, the CDR3 reads TGTGCCAGCAGCCCGGGACTTCGAGGGGACGGCTACACCTTC.

V usage is TRBV5-1 and J usage is TRBJ2-7, with 13 bases matching TRBD2. Germline V gene sequence: CDR1 SGHRS, CDR2 YFSETQ. CDR3 size: 15 residues. Germline trimming cut 4 bases from V and 6 bases from J; bases unmatched to any gene: 7. In nucleotides, the CDR3 is TGCGCCAGCAGCGCCCAACTAGCGGGGGGGCCCGAGCAGTACTTC. Protein: CASSAQLAGGPEQYF. Full variable domain (rest looked up from reference TRBV5-1 and TRBJ2-7): KAGVTQTPRYLIKTRGQQVTLSCSPISGHRSVSWYQQTPGQGLQFLFEYFSETQRNKGNFPGRFSGRQFSNSRSEMNVSTLELGDSALYLCASSAQLAGGPEQYFGPGTRLTVT.

The genes are TRBV24-1 and TRBJ2-1, with a possible D match to TRBD2 (6 bases). Germline V CDR1 and CDR2: KGHDR, SFDVKD. CDR3 length equals 12 residues. V gave up 0 bases and J gave up 15 bases, with 11 bases separating them. The CDR3 region is CATSDLREVRFF. The CDR3 bases are TGTGCCACCAGTGATTTGAGGGAGGTCAGGTTCTTC.

This chain links TRBV29-1 with TRBJ2-1, with D possibly being TRBD1 (5 bases). V was pared by 7 bases and J by 5 bases, with 12 bases between. The V gene's germline CDR1 is SQVTM and CDR2 ANQGSEA. This CDR3 region has 12 residues. The CDR3 spells CSAPDRDNEQFF. The CDR3 region has the DNA TGCAGCGCCCCTGACAGAGACAATGAGCAGTTCTTC.

The CDR3 loop is CASSFKARGQETQYF. The CDR3 nucleotides read TGTGCCAGCAGTTTTAAGGCCAGGGGGCAAGAGACCCAGTACTTC. The chain recombines TRBV27 with TRBJ2-5; 7 bases are shared with TRBD1. CDR1 and CDR2 from the germline V gene are MNHEY and SMNVEV (reference sequence). The CDR3 covers 15 residues. Trimming cost V 3 bases and J 2 bases; bases outside gene matches: 6.

V gene TRBV12-5 combines with J gene TRBJ1-2, with TRBD1 matching over 8 bases. Germline V gene lookup returns CDR1 LGHNT and CDR2 FRNRAP. This CDR3 comprises 13 residues. J gave up 8 bases and V 6 bases, and 8 bases lay outside the gene matches. Here the CDR3 reads CASGTGGARGYTF. The CDR3 coding sequence is TGTGCTAGTGGCACAGGGGGGGCCAGGGGCTACACCTTC.

V and J are TRBV27 and TRBJ2-3; 7 bases are shared with TRBD1. J was trimmed by 4 bases and V by 3 bases; bases with no gene match: 7. The CDR3 has 15 residues. CDR1 is MNHEY and CDR2 is SMNVEV in the germline V gene (reference sequence). The CDR3: CASSLQGVWADTQYF. In nucleotides, the CDR3 is TGTGCCAGCAGTTTGCAGGGGGTTTGGGCAGATACGCAGTATTTT.

This clone was counted between two and nine times. Other DNA sequences in the sample encode the same CDR3. The gene calls are TRBV27 and TRBJ1-5, with TRBD1 matching over 7 bases. This CDR3 contains 14 residues. CDR1 is MNHEY, CDR2 SMNVEV, per germline (reference sequence). The V segment lost 4 bases and the J segment 3 bases; nucleotides outside the gene matches: 3. The CDR3 DNA follows: TGTGCCAGCAGTTCCGACAGGGACAATCAGCCCCAGCATTTT. Translating gives CASSSDRDNQPQHF.

Notes on this clone: Other DNA variants within this sample encode the same CDR3. This sequence joins TRBV5-1 and TRBJ2-1; possibly TRBD2 for D (5 bases). This CDR3 has 15 amino acids. Germline V gives CDR1 SGHRS, CDR2 YFSETQ. V was shortened by 2 bases and J by 0 bases, with 9 bases between the two germline ends. For the CDR3, the DNA is TGCGCCAGCAGCTTTGGTGGGAGCTCCTACAATGAGCAGTTCTTC. Protein sequence: CASSFGGSSYNEQFF.

The J gene is TRBJ2-1, the V gene TRBV5-4; TRBD1 aligns across 9 bases. Germline CDR1 is SGHNT and CDR2 is YYREEE (reference sequence). This CDR3 spans 14 amino acids. J lost 6 bases, V lost 3 bases, and 4 bases had no gene match. DNA of the CDR3: TGTGCCAGCAGCTCGAGACAGGGGGGCAATGAGCAGTTCTTC. It is translated as CASSSRQGGNEQFF. The full variable domain, completed using reference TRBV5-4 and TRBJ2-1, is ETGVTQSPTHLIKTRGQQVTLRCSSQSGHNTVSWYQQALGQGPQFIFQYYREEENGRGNFPPRFSGLQFPNYSSELNVNALELDDSALYLCASSSRQGGNEQFFGPGTRLTVL.

CDR3 in DNA: TGTGCCACCAGTGACCCCGTGGGGGCGGTTACAGATACGCAGTATTTT. Translating gives CATSDPVGAVTDTQYF. The V call is TRBV24-1, the J call TRBJ2-3, with D tentatively TRBD1 (6 bases). The CDR3 is 16 residues long. Trimming removed 4 bases from V and 3 bases from J, with 16 bases in between. Per the germline V gene, CDR1 is KGHDR and CDR2 is SFDVKD.

V gene TRBV5-1 combines with J gene TRBJ2-2, with 8 positions matching TRBD1. Trimming cost V 2 bases and J 5 bases; bases outside gene matches: 5. Germline V gene data show CDR1 as SGHRS and CDR2 as YFSETQ. CDR3 length: 15 amino acids. CDR3 residues: CASSFYTGGTGELFF. The CDR3 region has the DNA TGCGCCAGCAGCTTCTATACAGGGGGGACCGGGGAGCTGTTTTTT.

J is TRBJ1-4 and V is TRBV12-3 or TRBV12-4; 7 bases fit TRBD1. The CDR3 loop spans 13 amino acids. With 5 bases clipped from V and 8 bases from J, the junction kept 5 bases outside the gene matches. The CDR3 here is CASSDRVWEKLFF. CDR3 DNA: TGTGCCAGCAGTGACAGGGTTTGGGAAAAACTGTTTTTT.

The chain employs TRBV24-1 and TRBJ1-2; 8 nucleotides align to TRBD1. The junction had 8 bases not matched to a gene; V was cut back by 9 bases and J by 3 bases. CDR1 is KGHDR and CDR2 is SFDVKD in the germline V gene. The CDR3 is 14 residues long. The CDR3 DNA reads TGTGCCACCCCGGGTGACAGGGGTGACTATGGCTACACCTTC. The encoded protein is CATPGDRGDYGYTF.

This clone was seen a few times. The chain joins TRBV7-9 to TRBJ2-1, with TRBD2 identical over 8 bases. CDR1 is SEHNR, CDR2 FQNEAQ, per germline (reference sequence). V gave up 2 bases and J gave up 2 bases; unmatched junction bases: 11. The CDR3 sequence is 18 residues long. As DNA, the CDR3 is TGTGCCAGCAGCTTACCACCTCGACTAGCGCGGGCCTACAATGAGCAGTTCTTC. Its protein is CASSLPPRLARAYNEQFF.

V usage is TRBV4-1 and J usage is TRBJ1-5; the D is unclear. Germline V CDR1 and CDR2: MGHRA, YSYEKL. V dropped 0 bases and J dropped 3 bases, with 3 bases sitting between them. The CDR3 totals 13 residues. Here the CDR3 DNA reads TGCGCCAGCAGCCAAGACGTCAATCAGCCCCAGCATTTT. This sequence encodes CASSQDVNQPQHF.

The DNA of the CDR3 is TGTGCCTGGAGTCGCCGGTCGCAGGGGGCCCCCTACGAGCAGTACTTC. This encodes CAWSRRSQGAPYEQYF. The V gene is TRBV30, the J gene TRBJ2-7; 8 nucleotides line up with TRBD1. V dropped 2 bases and J dropped 2; count of bases not matched to a gene: 11. CDR1 is GTSNPN and CDR2 is SVGIG in the germline V gene (reference sequence). The CDR3 spans 16 residues.

J is TRBJ1-5 and V is TRBV5-1; D not certain. CDR3 length: 14 amino acids. The V end lost 1 base, the J end lost 1 base, and 6 bases lay between the germline ends. Germline V lookup: CDR1 SGHRS, CDR2 YFSETQ. CDR3 in amino acids: CASSLLPSNQPQHF. Here the CDR3 DNA reads TGCGCCAGCAGCTTGCTCCCGAGCAATCAGCCCCAGCATTTT. The variable domain in full, with the rest retrieved from reference TRBV5-1 and TRBJ1-5, is KAGVTQTPRYLIKTRGQQVTLSCSPISGHRSVSWYQQTPGQGLQFLFEYFSETQRNKGNFPGRFSGRQFSNSRSEMNVSTLELGDSALYLCASSLLPSNQPQHFGDGTRLSIL.

This chain connects TRBV5-1 to TRBJ2-1; D is perhaps TRBD2 (5 bases). V lost 4 bases and J 7 bases, leaving 21 bases between the germline ends. This CDR3 has 16 amino acids. The germline gives CDR1 SGHRS, CDR2 YFSETQ. The CDR3 spells CASSPGEMSETNEQFF. CDR3 nucleotides: TGCGCCAGCAGCCCCGGGGAAATGTCAGAGACTAATGAGCAGTTCTTC.

The rearrangement links TRBV7-2 to TRBJ2-7, with D tentatively TRBD1 (6 bases). CDR3 length: 15 residues. Germline V gives CDR1 SGHTA, CDR2 FQGNSA. With 6 bases removed from V and 6 bases from J, the gap between germline ends came to 21 bases. CDR3 in DNA: TGTGCCAGCAGTTACACCCGCACAGGGTCCGGCGAGCAGTACTTC. Amino acid sequence: CASSYTRTGSGEQYF.

This chain joins TRBV5-6 and TRBJ2-6; 9 bases match TRBD2. Trimming cost V 4 bases and J 2 bases; bases outside gene matches: 10. The CDR3 is 18 amino acids. CDR1 and CDR2 from the germline V gene are SGHDT and YYEEEE. In nucleotides, the CDR3 is TGTGCCAGCAGCCGAGGGACTAGCTCCTTAACTGGGGCCAACGTCCTGACTTTC. This translates into CASSRGTSSLTGANVLTF. Variable domain in full (rest from reference TRBV5-6 and TRBJ2-6): DAGVTQSPTHLIKTRGQQVTLRCSPKSGHDTVSWYQQALGQGPQFIFQYYEEEERQRGNFPDRFSGHQFPNYSSELNVNALLLGDSALYLCASSRGTSSLTGANVLTFGAGSRLTVL.

The rearrangement joins TRBV12-5 to TRBJ2-7; 8 bases line up with TRBD1. Germline V lookup: CDR1 LGHNT, CDR2 FRNRAP. Trimming cost V 3 bases and J 2 bases; bases outside gene matches: 6. The CDR3 runs to 15 residues. In DNA, the CDR3 is TGTGCTAGTGGTTTTGGGCAGGGGGCCCCCTACGAGCAGTACTTC. This gives the protein CASGFGQGAPYEQYF.

The rearrangement joins TRBV11-2 to TRBJ2-7, with TRBD2 matching 7 bases. The germline gives CDR1 SGHAT, CDR2 FQNNGV. This CDR3 is 14 amino acids long. The junction had 4 bases not matched to a gene; V was cut back by 5 bases and J by 0 bases. The CDR3 sequence is CASSGRGGSYEQYF. The CDR3 nucleotides read TGTGCCAGCAGCGGCCGCGGGGGCTCCTACGAGCAGTACTTC.

This chain uses TRBV10-2 with TRBJ2-6, with D tentatively TRBD2 (5 bases). Per the germline V gene, CDR1 is WSHSY and CDR2 is SAAADI. The CDR3 length is 13 residues. The V gene lost 11 bases and the J gene lost 0 bases, with 8 bases spanning the gap. The CDR3 here is CACGSSGANVLTF. CDR3 DNA sequence: TGCGCCTGCGGGTCCTCTGGGGCCAACGTCCTGACTTTC.